Following are 22 T cell receptor beta chains from one sample sequenced in a study of blood T cell repertoires in COVID-19. The assay was immunoSEQ multiplex PCR, and TCRdb's table has in-frame clones only and misses some. This table holds under 200,000 clones, 86% found once. The specimen sequenced was peripheral blood. The receptors come from a woman aged 55-69 years with COVID-19, enrolled during active disease.

The rearrangement joins TRBV5-4 to TRBJ2-5; 8 positions agree with TRBD2. J was trimmed by 6 bases and V by 0 bases; bases with no gene match: 10. This CDR3 has 16 residues. Germline CDR1 is SGHNT and CDR2 is YYREEE (reference sequence). The CDR3 here is CASSLAGTRKQKTQYF. CDR3 coding DNA: TGTGCCAGCAGCTTGGCAGGGACTAGGAAACAAAAGACCCAGTACTTC. The full variable domain, with the rest looked up from reference TRBV5-4 and TRBJ2-5, is ETGVTQSPTHLIKTRGQQVTLRCSSQSGHNTVSWYQQALGQGPQFIFQYYREEENGRGNFPPRFSGLQFPNYSSELNVNALELDDSALYLCASSLAGTRKQKTQYFGPGTRLLVL.

V is TRBV25-1 and J is TRBJ1-1; no definite D call. Germline V CDR1 and CDR2: MGHDK, SYGVNS. The CDR3 contains 12 residues. Trimming removed 7 bases from V and 3 bases from J, with 9 bases in between. CDR3 nucleotides: TGTGCCAGCACAGGAATTCACACTGAAGCTTTCTTT. It specifies CASTGIHTEAFF.

This clone was seen only a few times. This chain joins TRBV12-5 and TRBJ2-1, with 15 positions matching TRBD2. Looked up from germline, CDR1 is LGHNT and CDR2 is FRNRAP. There are 15 residues in the CDR3. The V and J ends lost 3 bases and 7 bases, in that order; junction bases with no gene match: 1. The CDR3 here is CASGFGLAGGNEQFF. Written as DNA, the CDR3 is TGTGCTAGTGGTTTCGGACTAGCGGGAGGGAATGAGCAGTTCTTC.

The chain is built from TRBV4-1 and TRBJ1-1, with TRBD1 matching over 11 bases. V lost 1 base to trimming and J lost 4 bases; unmatched junction nucleotides: 5. Germline V lookup: CDR1 MGHRA, CDR2 YSYEKL. The CDR3 spans 16 residues. The CDR3 loop is CASSQARTGGRTEAFF. The CDR3 DNA reads TGCGCCAGCAGCCAAGCCCGGACAGGGGGCCGCACTGAAGCTTTCTTT.

This clone was seen only once. The rearrangement uses TRBV27 and TRBJ2-7; 9 nucleotides agree with TRBD2. V shed 5 bases and J 0 bases; nucleotides not matched to a gene: 11. Germline V lookup: CDR1 MNHEY, CDR2 SMNVEV (reference sequence). The CDR3 spans 17 residues. CDR3 DNA: TGTGCCAGCAGTAGGGGGACTAGCAGCTTAAGCTCCTACGAGCAGTACTTC. Translated: CASSRGTSSLSSYEQYF.

In the case of this clone: This sample includes further DNA sequences coding for the same CDR3. V is TRBV4-3 and J is TRBJ2-1; tentatively, D is TRBD1 (6 bases). This CDR3 has 17 amino acids. The V gene lost 0 bases and the J gene lost 0 bases, with 12 bases spanning the gap. CDR1 and CDR2 from the germline V gene are LGHNA and YSLEER. Here the CDR3 reads CASSQDSRGSSYNEQFF. The CDR3 region has the DNA TGCGCCAGCAGCCAAGATTCGAGGGGGAGCTCCTACAATGAGCAGTTCTTC.

This clone was seen a handful of times. The chain couples TRBV21-1 to TRBJ2-5; TRBD1 is taken as the D call from the table, unchecked against the DNA. TRBV21-1 counts as a pseudogene. The CDR3 has 15 amino acids. The DNA for the CDR3 is TGTGCCAGCAGCAAAGGACATCCCCACCAAGAGACCCAGTACTTC. Its protein is CASSKGHPHQETQYF.

The gene calls are TRBV6-5 and TRBJ2-7; possibly TRBD1 for D (6 bases). Trimming removed 5 bases at V and 3 bases at J, with 17 bases between. The length of the CDR3 is 15 residues. Germline loops: CDR1 MNHEY, CDR2 SVGAGI. The CDR3 nucleotides read TGTGCCAGCAGTCCTGGGGGACACCTGGGCTACGAGCAGTACTTC. This encodes CASSPGGHLGYEQYF.

CDR3 sequence (DNA): TGTGCCAGCAGTTACTCAACAGGGGGTAATTCACCCCTCCACTTT. Its translation: CASSYSTGGNSPLHF. The chain uses TRBV6-5 and TRBJ1-6; 8 bases match TRBD1. The CDR3 sequence is 15 residues long. V shed 0 bases and J 6 bases; nucleotides not matched to a gene: 1. Germline values: CDR1 MNHEY, CDR2 SVGAGI.

The V call is TRBV28, the J call TRBJ2-3, with 9 bases that match TRBD2. Trimming removed 3 bases from V and 6 bases from J; junction bases left unmatched: 10. Germline loops: CDR1 MDHEN, CDR2 SYDVKM. CDR3 length: 16 residues. The CDR3 spells CASSFSRVAGDDTQYF. CDR3 nucleotide sequence: TGTGCCAGCAGTTTCTCGAGGGTAGCGGGAGACGATACGCAGTATTTT.

The V gene is TRBV24-1, the J gene TRBJ2-1, with a weak D call TRBD2 (6 bases). Germline V gives CDR1 KGHDR, CDR2 SFDVKD. Trimming took off 6 bases at V and 0 bases at J, with 8 bases between the two ends. The CDR3 length is 14 residues. CDR3 DNA: TGTGCCACCAGTTATAGCGGCTCCTACAATGAGCAGTTCTTC. It translates to CATSYSGSYNEQFF.

The V call is TRBV6-5, the J call TRBJ1-2; 7 bases line up with TRBD1. Germline V gives CDR1 MNHEY, CDR2 SVGAGI. The CDR3 loop spans 13 amino acids. V lost 4 bases and J lost 3; bases outside the gene matches: 2. The CDR3 coding sequence is TGTGCCAGCAGTTGGGACAGCGACTATGGCTACACCTTC. Its translation is CASSWDSDYGYTF.

The chain carries TRBV5-1 and TRBJ2-2, with D possibly matching TRBD2 (6 bases). CDR1 is SGHRS, CDR2 YFSETQ, per germline. The ends were cut back, 1 base at V and 4 bases at J, with 14 bases in the middle. The CDR3 runs 16 residues. CDR3 protein: CASSLRAGLGTGELFF. In DNA form, the CDR3 reads TGCGCCAGCAGCTTGCGCGCGGGACTCGGCACCGGGGAGCTGTTTTTT.

This chain joins TRBV28 and TRBJ1-2; TRBD1 might be the D (6 bases). CDR1 is MDHEN and CDR2 is SYDVKM in the germline V gene. V was shortened by 10 bases and J by 8 bases, with 17 bases between the two germline ends. This CDR3 region has 12 residues. The CDR3 loop is CATLRGGRGYTF. The CDR3 DNA reads TGTGCCACCCTTCGGGGGGGCCGCGGCTACACCTTC.

The chain carries TRBV11-2 and TRBJ1-3; possible D gene TRBD1, 5 bases. Trimming took off 1 base at V and 0 bases at J, with 19 bases between the two ends. Germline V gene data show CDR1 as SGHAT and CDR2 as FQNNGV. The CDR3 has 19 amino acids. Here the CDR3 DNA reads TGTGCCAGCAGCTTAGTAAGATCGGACACTCGGAACTCTGGAAACACCATATATTTT. Translation: CASSLVRSDTRNSGNTIYF. The full variable domain, rest sourced from reference TRBV11-2 and TRBJ1-3, is EAGVAQSPRYKIIEKRQSVAFWCNPISGHATLYWYQQILGQGPKLLIQFQNNGVVDDSQLPKDRFSAERLKGVDSTLKIQPAKLEDSAVYLCASSLVRSDTRNSGNTIYFGEGSWLTVV.

The V gene is TRBV9, the J gene TRBJ2-7; 7 positions agree with TRBD2. The V and J ends lost 4 bases and 2 bases, in that order; junction bases with no gene match: 9. CDR3 length: 15 amino acids. The germline CDR1 and CDR2 sequences are SGDLS and YYNGEE. The CDR3 sequence is CASSFRAGETYEQYF. The CDR3 region has the DNA TGTGCCAGCAGCTTCAGGGCGGGAGAAACCTACGAGCAGTACTTC.

The chain carries TRBV5-1 and TRBJ1-3; D not resolved. Germline V CDR1 and CDR2: SGHRS, YFSETQ. The V end was cut by 1 base, the J end by 0 bases, with 5 bases between. The CDR3 is 14 residues long. DNA for the CDR3: TGCGCCAGCAGCTTGACAAACTCTGGAAACACCATATATTTT. This sequence encodes CASSLTNSGNTIYF. Full variable domain (remainder filled in from reference TRBV5-1 and TRBJ1-3): KAGVTQTPRYLIKTRGQQVTLSCSPISGHRSVSWYQQTPGQGLQFLFEYFSETQRNKGNFPGRFSGRQFSNSRSEMNVSTLELGDSALYLCASSLTNSGNTIYFGEGSWLTVV.

V and J are TRBV29-1 and TRBJ1-5; D remains unclear. Trimming cost V 2 bases and J 2 bases, with 4 bases left between them. CDR1 is SQVTM, CDR2 ANQGSEA, per germline. The CDR3 is 12 amino acids. The CDR3 spells CSVETGNQPQHF. Here the CDR3 DNA reads TGCAGCGTTGAAACAGGCAATCAGCCCCAGCATTTT.

The rearrangement joins TRBV5-1 to TRBJ2-7; a weak D match, TRBD2 (5 bases). Germline CDR1 SGHRS, CDR2 YFSETQ. Trimming removed 5 bases at V and 6 bases at J, with 12 bases between. The CDR3 totals 12 residues. The CDR3 spells CASSRETTEQYF. CDR3 sequence (DNA): TGCGCCAGCAGTAGGGAGACTACCGAGCAGTACTTC.

This clone was seen only a few times. The chain is built from TRBV7-2 and TRBJ1-5, with 8 bases lining up with TRBD1. Germline CDR1 SGHTA, CDR2 FQGNSA. The CDR3 has 16 residues. V gave up 4 bases and J gave up 4 bases; unmatched junction bases: 9. In nucleotides, the CDR3 is TGTGCCAGCAGCTCTTACGACAGGGGATCAAATCAGCCCCAGCATTTT. It is translated as CASSSYDRGSNQPQHF.

This chain uses TRBV5-6 with TRBJ1-2; maybe TRBD1 (5 bases). There are 15 residues in the CDR3. V was cut by 2 bases and J by 6 bases, with 17 bases left in between. Germline assignment: CDR1 SGHDT and CDR2 YYEEEE. CDR3 amino acids: CASSLTGFGRNGYTF. In nucleotides, the CDR3 is TGTGCCAGCAGCTTAACAGGATTTGGTCGTAATGGCTACACCTTC. The complete variable domain, with remaining parts taken from reference TRBV5-6 and TRBJ1-2, reads DAGVTQSPTHLIKTRGQQVTLRCSPKSGHDTVSWYQQALGQGPQFIFQYYEEEERQRGNFPDRFSGHQFPNYSSELNVNALLLGDSALYLCASSLTGFGRNGYTFGSGTRLTVV.

The chain is built from TRBV21-1 and TRBJ1-6; the table names TRBD1, a call not compared with the DNA. TRBV21-1 is a pseudogene. This CDR3 region has 16 residues. CDR3 sequence (DNA): TGTGCCAGCAGACCCCCCGTGCGCAGGGATGAATCACCCCTCCACTTT. Translation: CASRPPVRRDESPLHF.